This paragraph reports one T cell receptor beta chain. The data originate from a study of blood T cell repertoires in COVID-19. Study-wide context: Samples came from the United States, Italy and Spain, spanning acute and convalescent COVID-19. Sample material is recorded as cDNA or gDNA derived from T cells, B-cell-depleted T cells, or PBMCs.

V gave up 4 bases and J gave up 4 bases, with 17 bases separating them. This CDR3 spans 16 amino acids. Germline V lookup: CDR1 KGHSH, CDR2 LQKENI. In the authors' methods: Researchers report that nucleated cell counts were estimated from reference gene primer amplification. Measured with immunoSEQ multiplex PCR; TCRdb has only the in-frame clones, and not every one. V and J calls and clone size are copied from that table; D and trimming were computed from the DNA. The top ten clones hold more than 0.95% of a sample with 380,000 or so clones, roughly 90% of them seen once. This TCR derives from a man between 35 and 55 years old with acute or convalescent COVID-19. The sample consisted of peripheral blood. V usage is TRBV18 and J usage is TRBJ1-5; possible D gene TRBD1, 5 bases. In nucleotides, the CDR3 is TGTGCCAGCTCACTCCTTCAGGGTTACAGTAATCAGCCCCAGCATTTT. This encodes CASSLLQGYSNQPQHF.